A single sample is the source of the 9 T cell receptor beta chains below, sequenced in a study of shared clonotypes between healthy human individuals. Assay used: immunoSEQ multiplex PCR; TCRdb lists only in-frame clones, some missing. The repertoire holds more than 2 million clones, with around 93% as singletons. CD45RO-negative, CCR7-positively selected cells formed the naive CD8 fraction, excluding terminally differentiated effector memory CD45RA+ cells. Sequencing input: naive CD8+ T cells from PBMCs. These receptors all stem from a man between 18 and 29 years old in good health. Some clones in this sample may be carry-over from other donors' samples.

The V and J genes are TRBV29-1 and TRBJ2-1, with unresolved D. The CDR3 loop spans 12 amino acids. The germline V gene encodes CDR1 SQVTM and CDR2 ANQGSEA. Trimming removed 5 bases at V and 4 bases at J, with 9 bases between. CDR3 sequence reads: CSVYVGYNEQFF. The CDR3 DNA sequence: TGCAGCGTTTACGTGGGTTACAATGAGCAGTTCTTC.

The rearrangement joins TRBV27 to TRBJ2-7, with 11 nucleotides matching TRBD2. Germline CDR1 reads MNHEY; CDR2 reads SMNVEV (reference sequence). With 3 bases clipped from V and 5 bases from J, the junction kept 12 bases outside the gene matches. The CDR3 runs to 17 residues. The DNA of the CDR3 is TGTGCCAGCAGTTTGCTCTTTACTAGCGGGAGTTCTCACGAGCAGTACTTC. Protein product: CASSLLFTSGSSHEQYF.

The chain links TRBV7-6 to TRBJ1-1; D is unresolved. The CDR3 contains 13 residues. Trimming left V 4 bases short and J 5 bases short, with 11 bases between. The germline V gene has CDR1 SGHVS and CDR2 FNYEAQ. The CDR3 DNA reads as TGTGCCAGCAGCTCCGCGGTCGCGACTGAAGCTTTCTTT. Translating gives CASSSAVATEAFF.

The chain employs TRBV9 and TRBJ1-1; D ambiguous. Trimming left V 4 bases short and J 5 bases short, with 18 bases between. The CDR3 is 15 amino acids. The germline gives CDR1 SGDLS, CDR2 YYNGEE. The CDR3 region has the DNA TGTGCCAGCAGCTTCCTCAACCTGGACCGAACTGAAGCTTTCTTT. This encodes CASSFLNLDRTEAFF.

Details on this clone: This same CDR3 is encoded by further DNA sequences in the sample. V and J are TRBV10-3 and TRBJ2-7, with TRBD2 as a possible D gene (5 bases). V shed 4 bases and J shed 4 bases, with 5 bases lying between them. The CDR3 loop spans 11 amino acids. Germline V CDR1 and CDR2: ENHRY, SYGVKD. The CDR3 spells CAISGGYEQYF. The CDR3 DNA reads TGTGCCATCAGTGGAGGGTACGAGCAGTACTTC.

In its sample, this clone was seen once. Written as DNA, the CDR3 is TGTGCCAGCAGCGATGGGACTAGCGGGAGTATGATTTGGGAGACCCAGTACTTC. Its translation: CASSDGTSGSMIWETQYF. V usage is TRBV5-8 and J usage is TRBJ2-5, with 14 bases lining up with TRBD2. The J segment lost 5 bases and the V segment lost 4 bases, leaving 13 bases of the junction unmatched. CDR1 is SGHTS and CDR2 is YDEGEE in the germline V gene. The CDR3 has 18 amino acids.

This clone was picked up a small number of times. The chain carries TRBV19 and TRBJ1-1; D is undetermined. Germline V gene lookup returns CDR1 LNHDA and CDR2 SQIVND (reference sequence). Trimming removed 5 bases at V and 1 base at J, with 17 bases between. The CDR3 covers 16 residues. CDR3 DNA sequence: TGTGCCAGTAGTTCGGGGTGGGAGGCCACGAACACTGAAGCTTTCTTT. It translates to CASSSGWEATNTEAFF. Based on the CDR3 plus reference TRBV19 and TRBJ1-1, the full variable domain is DGGITQSPKYLFRKEGQNVTLSCEQNLNHDAMYWYRQDPGQGLRLIYYSQIVNDFQKGDIAEGYSVSREKKESFPLTVTSAQKNPTAFYLCASSSGWEATNTEAFFGQGTRLTVV.

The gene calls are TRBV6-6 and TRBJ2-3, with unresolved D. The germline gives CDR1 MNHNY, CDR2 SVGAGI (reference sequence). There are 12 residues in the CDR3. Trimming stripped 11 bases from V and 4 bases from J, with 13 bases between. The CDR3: CAAQGSPDTQYF. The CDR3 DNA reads TGTGCCGCTCAAGGTAGTCCAGATACGCAGTATTTT.

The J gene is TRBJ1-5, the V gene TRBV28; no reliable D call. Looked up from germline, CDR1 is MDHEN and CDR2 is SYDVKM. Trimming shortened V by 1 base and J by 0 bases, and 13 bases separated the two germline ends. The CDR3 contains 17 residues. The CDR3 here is CASSLLSWTVSNQPQHF. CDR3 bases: TGTGCCAGCAGTTTATTGTCCTGGACCGTTAGCAATCAGCCCCAGCATTTT.